The 14 T cell receptor beta chains in this list originate from one sample, sequenced in a study of cytomegalovirus exposure and HLA in healthy donors. Sequencing used immunoSEQ multiplex PCR; TCRdb keeps in-frame clones, though not all of them. The sample consists of 200,000 or so clones, 75% to 90% of them appearing once. Sequencing was performed on PBMCs. The receptors come from a woman aged 18-35 years in good health and CMV-seronegative.

The chain employs TRBV30 and TRBJ2-7, with 7 bases that match TRBD1. Unmatched junction bases numbered 22, after V lost 5 bases and J lost 6 bases. The CDR3 extends over 17 amino acids. Germline values: CDR1 GTSNPN, CDR2 SVGIG (reference sequence). The CDR3: CAWGDRVSSLMWVEQYF. The CDR3 DNA is TGTGCCTGGGGAGACAGGGTGTCCTCCCTGATGTGGGTCGAGCAGTACTTC.

This chain links TRBV5-1 with TRBJ2-5; D ambiguous. The V and J ends lost 1 base and 2 bases respectively, with 6 bases between them. The germline V gene has CDR1 SGHRS and CDR2 YFSETQ. The CDR3 length is 13 residues. CDR3 region: CASSLPFQETQYF. The CDR3 nucleotides read TGCGCCAGCAGCTTGCCTTTTCAAGAGACCCAGTACTTC.

The gene calls are TRBV5-6 and TRBJ2-7, with D perhaps matching TRBD1 (5 bases). V lost 3 bases and J 3 bases, leaving 16 bases between the germline ends. Germline CDR1 reads SGHDT; CDR2 reads YYEEEE. The CDR3 consists of 15 residues. This CDR3 reads CASSSWGGVGYEQYF. DNA of the CDR3: TGTGCCAGCAGCTCGTGGGGCGGAGTGGGCTACGAGCAGTACTTC.

The chain employs TRBV6-5 and TRBJ1-3; tentatively, D is TRBD1 (5 bases). The CDR3 spans 15 residues. From germline, CDR1 is MNHEY and CDR2 SVGAGI. Trimming shortened V by 10 bases and J by 7 bases, and 23 bases separated the two germline ends. In DNA form, the CDR3 reads TGTGCCACCTACCCGACAAGGGGTCGTATCAACACCATATATTTT. Translating it yields CATYPTRGRINTIYF.

The chain links TRBV10-1 to TRBJ2-1; perhaps TRBD2 as D (6 bases). The germline gives CDR1 WNHNN, CDR2 SYGVQD (reference sequence). This CDR3 comprises 14 residues. Trimming took 7 bases from V and 8 from J, leaving 18 bases between them. CDR3 coding DNA: TGCGCCAGCACCACGACTAGTGGGGTCTATGAGCAGTTCTTC. It encodes CASTTTSGVYEQFF.

This chain uses TRBV6-4 with TRBJ1-5, with D uncertain. The CDR3 is made up of 14 amino acids. Germline loops: CDR1 MRHNA, CDR2 SNTAGT. V dropped 4 bases and J dropped 9 bases, with 16 bases sitting between them. The CDR3 region is CASSASTPQWPQHF. CDR3 DNA sequence: TGTGCCAGCAGTGCATCGACCCCCCAATGGCCCCAGCATTTT.

CDR3 nucleotides: TGCGCCAGCAGCCCTAACGCCGACAGGGGAGCTTTCTTT. This gives the protein CASSPNADRGAFF. The chain links TRBV5-1 to TRBJ1-1; 8 bases match TRBD1. Germline loops: CDR1 SGHRS, CDR2 YFSETQ. Losses at the gene ends were 4 bases for V and 10 bases for J; bases not matched to a gene: 9. This CDR3 region has 13 residues. Combining the CDR3 with reference TRBV5-1 and TRBJ1-1 gives the whole variable domain KAGVTQTPRYLIKTRGQQVTLSCSPISGHRSVSWYQQTPGQGLQFLFEYFSETQRNKGNFPGRFSGRQFSNSRSEMNVSTLELGDSALYLCASSPNADRGAFFGQGTRLTVV.

The chain has TRBV5-1 and TRBJ1-1; the D is unclear. Germline CDR1 and CDR2: SGHRS and YFSETQ. V was shortened by 0 bases and J by 10 bases, with 13 bases between the two germline ends. This CDR3 is built from 13 residues. DNA of the CDR3: TGCGCCAGCAGCTTGGGCGGGGATGCAGCAGCTTTCTTT. Its protein is CASSLGGDAAAFF.

The gene calls are TRBV5-1 and TRBJ2-7; D may be TRBD1 or TRBD2 (5 bases each). V gave up 4 bases and J gave up 3 bases, with 14 bases separating them. CDR3 size: 14 residues. The germline CDR1 and CDR2 sequences are SGHRS and YFSETQ. The CDR3 coding sequence is TGCGCCAGCAGCCGCCGGGACCTCGACTACGAGCAGTACTTC. It is translated as CASSRRDLDYEQYF.

The gene calls are TRBV11-2 and TRBJ2-7, with D unclear. CDR1 and CDR2 (germline): SGHAT, FQNNGV. Trimming removed 3 bases from V and 3 bases from J, with 6 bases in between. This CDR3 region has 12 residues. As DNA, the CDR3 is TGTGCCAGCAGCTTCACTCTCTACGAGCAGTACTTC. Protein sequence: CASSFTLYEQYF.

The chain combines TRBV27 with TRBJ1-4, with D possibly being TRBD1 (5 bases). This CDR3 comprises 15 residues. Between the trimmed V and J ends, which lost 7 bases and 7 bases, there was a span of 19 bases. The germline CDR1 and CDR2 sequences are MNHEY and SMNVEV (reference sequence). The CDR3 DNA reads as TGTGCCAGCAAAGGGACCCGCCTGGTGGGTGAAAAACTGTTTTTT. Residues: CASKGTRLVGEKLFF. Looking up the rest from reference TRBV27 and TRBJ1-4 gives the full variable domain: EAQVTQNPRYLITVTGKKLTVTCSQNMNHEYMSWYRQDPGLGLRQIYYSMNVEVTDKGDVPEGYKVSRKEKRNFPLILESPSPNQTSLYFCASKGTRLVGEKLFFGSGTQLSVL.

V is TRBV27 and J is TRBJ2-3; D not certain. The germline gives CDR1 MNHEY, CDR2 SMNVEV (reference sequence). The CDR3 covers 15 residues. The V and J ends lost 7 bases and 2 bases respectively, with 16 bases between them. The CDR3 coding sequence is TGTGCCAGCAAATCCTTAGGTTCCCCCACAGATACGCAGTATTTT. The encoded protein is CASKSLGSPTDTQYF.

The chain links TRBV6-5 to TRBJ1-1; TRBD1 matches at 9 bases. The germline CDR1 and CDR2 sequences are MNHEY and SVGAGI. The CDR3 has 14 residues. J lost 4 bases, V lost 2 bases, and 2 bases had no gene match. The CDR3 loop reads CASSYGGQGTEAFF. CDR3 DNA: TGTGCCAGCAGTTACGGGGGACAGGGCACTGAAGCTTTCTTT.

The table lists this clone with a count of one. The chain is built from TRBV2 and TRBJ2-7; 13 bases are shared with TRBD2. The germline gives CDR1 SNHLY, CDR2 FYNNEI. This CDR3 is built from 15 residues. V gave up 7 bases and J gave up 7 bases; unmatched junction bases: 10. The CDR3 coding sequence is TGTGCCAGCAACACGGGACTAGCGGGAACAGGGGAGCAGTACTTC. Translated, it gives CASNTGLAGTGEQYF.